The clone carrying this T cell receptor beta chain was seen a few times. What it binds is not known. This record comes from a study of regulatory T cells in long-lasting Graves disease. Study-level points and caveats: Thyroid tissue was not sampled; only peripheral blood was.

This sample's time point: newly diagnosed GD, antithyroid drugs for less than 3 months. Isolated PBMC RNA provided the starting material for the TCR library. Graves' disease was diagnosed by American Thyroid Association guidelines. Peripheral blood, around 9.7 milliliters per patient, was collected in EDTA tubes. Combining iRepertoire HTBI primers with Arm-PCR of CDR3 regions, the authors built TCR beta libraries. TCRdb passed the multiplex PCR reads through MiXCR, listing each CDR3 protein once. The sample yields approximately 480,000 distinct CDR3 sequences, roughly 17% seen once. This sample also belongs to another study, concerning T cells in Graves' hyperthyroidism and ophthalmopathy.

The TCR was taken from a man in his forties with Graves disease. This specimen was peripheral blood mononuclear cells (PBMCs), taken at new diagnosis, from a patient treated with antithyroid drugs.

The CDR3 DNA reads TGCAGCGGTCTCATCGGCCCCCTGGGGCCAGCGGGAGTCCGGGAGACCCAGTACTTC. It translates to CSGLIGPLGPAGVRETQYF. The chain is built from TRBV29-1 and TRBJ2-5; 8 nucleotides agree with TRBD2. V lost 7 bases, J lost 5 bases, and 27 bases stayed unmatched. This CDR3 comprises 19 residues. Germline V lookup: CDR1 SQVTM, CDR2 ANQGSEA.